These T cell receptor beta chains were read from a single sample in a study of blood T cell repertoires in COVID-19. Libraries were prepared by immunoSEQ multiplex PCR; TCRdb keeps only in-frame clonotypes and omits some of them. The repertoire has about 53,000 clones, approximately 80% of them found once; the top ten carry 40% to 45%. What was sequenced was peripheral blood. These receptors all stem from a man in his sixties or seventies with active or convalescent COVID-19. Each CDR3 is given with its conserved first and last residue. A D gene is named only where the DNA matches it firmly. A row's size may be missing; if present it is once, few, many or a size class.

>TRBJ1-1|once|NA|TRBV7-9|14
TGTGCCAGCAGCTTACCCCAATCGAGCACTGAAGCTTTCTTT
CASSLPQSSTEAFF
>TRBJ2-7|once|NA|TRBV3-1/TRBV3-2|16
TGTGCCAGCAGCCAAGTAAATTTGCACAGGGTGGGCGAGCAGTACTTC
CASSQVNLHRVGEQYF
>TRBJ2-7|NA|TRBD2|TRBV7-2|16
TGTGCCAGCAGCTTACGTACGGGAGGTATTTTGCACGAGCAGTACTTC
CASSLRTGGILHEQYF
>TRBJ1-1|NA|TRBD1|TRBV6-2/TRBV6-3|18
TGTGCCAGCAGTTACGTTATTGGACAGGGTCCTATGAACACTGAAGCTTTCTTT
CASSYVIGQGPMNTEAFF
>TRBJ1-2|NA|TRBD1|TRBV9|16
TGTGCCAGCAGCGTAGGGACAGGGGGCCTTAACTATGGCTACACCTTC
CASSVGTGGLNYGYTF
>TRBJ1-1|NA|NA|TRBV6-5|13
TGTGCCAGCAGTTACTCGAGAGGGACTGAAGCTTTCTTT
CASSYSRGTEAFF
>TRBJ1-2|NA|NA|TRBV5-6|15
TGTGCCAGCAGCAGGTCCGGGGAGAAAGGGTATGGCTACACCTTC
CASSRSGEKGYGYTF
>TRBJ2-3|NA|TRBD2|TRBV7-6|14
TGTGCCAGCAGGCGAACTAGCGGAACAGATACGCAGTATTTT
CASRRTSGTDTQYF
>TRBJ2-1|NA|NA|TRBV14|12
TGTGCCAGCAGCCAACTAAGGGGTGAGCAGTTCTTC
CASSQLRGEQFF
>TRBJ1-2|NA|TRBD1|TRBV7-3|16
TGTGCCAGCAGCCAGGGACAGGGTCGACTTGTCTATGGCTACACCTTC
CASSQGQGRLVYGYTF
>TRBJ1-1|NA|NA|TRBV4-3|17
TGCGCCAGCAGCCAAGATAGTGGGGCCAGGGTGCGAACTGAAGCTTTCTTT
CASSQDSGARVRTEAFF
>TRBJ1-2|NA|NA|TRBV29-1|16
TGCAGCGTCATAGGCCCCTCGGCAGGGACTAACTATGGCTACACCTTC
CSVIGPSAGTNYGYTF
>TRBJ2-3|few|TRBD2|TRBV19|15
TGTGCCAGTAGTATTGGGGGGGGAAGCACAGATACGCAGTATTTT
CASSIGGGSTDTQYF
>TRBJ1-2|NA|TRBD1|TRBV28|15
TGTGCCAGCACCTGGGGACAGGGATGGAGGTATGGCTACACCTTC
CASTWGQGWRYGYTF
>TRBJ1-5|NA|TRBD1|TRBV19|14
TGTGCCAGTAGTCCCACAGGGGGCAATCAGCCCCAGCATTTT
CASSPTGGNQPQHF
>TRBJ2-3|NA|NA|TRBV6-2/TRBV6-3|15
TGTGCCAGCAGTTACTCTGGGGGGAACACAGATACGCAGTATTTT
CASSYSGGNTDTQYF